This T cell receptor (beta chain) comes out of a study of T cell responses to AZD1222 COVID-19 vaccine. Points from the study as a whole: At 160-218 and 743-854, vaccine-associated CD4 TCRs were dominant, and they spanned spike. Most donors were white British, females outnumbered males, and clonal diversity was possibly underestimated. Sampling captured repertoires only after the peak T cell response.

The protocol was immunoSEQ multiplex PCR, while the TCRdb copy is restricted to in-frame clones and leaves out a portion. The data show roughly 120,000 clones, around 90% seen once. About this clone itself: Its antigen is undetermined.

The sequencing used peripheral blood, collected on day 0 of AZD1222 vaccination. This clonotype was obtained from an adult in good health.

The DNA for the CDR3 is TGCGCCAGCAGCTTGGGACAGGGGGTCATAGATACGCAGTATTTT. Amino acid sequence: CASSLGQGVIDTQYF. V usage is TRBV5-1 and J usage is TRBJ2-3, with TRBD1 identical over 9 bases. The CDR3 is 15 amino acids. Germline lookup yields CDR1 SGHRS and CDR2 YFSETQ. With 0 bases clipped from V and 5 bases from J, the junction kept 4 bases outside the gene matches.